This record looks at one T cell receptor beta chain sequence and its context. This clone appeared a single time. Its antigen is currently not known. Base qualities are missing; no much larger clone stands one base away. V trim: 4 bases; J trim: 2 bases; unmatched bases: 5. CDR1 is given as SQVTM and CDR2 as ANQGSEA, both from the germline V gene. Inclusive of the bounding cysteine and phenylalanine, the CDR3 is 13 residues long. The DNA shown is the 39-base CDR3, in frame from base 1. This record comes from a study of PD-L1 blockade in urothelial cancer (TCRdb year 2017). About the full investigation: All patients started therapy at some point between 2014 and 2016 and received atezolizumab 1,200 mg intravenously every 3 weeks. A median of roughly 140,000 T cells and 65,000 to 90,000 unique TCRs was obtained from blood samples, and a median clonality of approximately 0.08 was observed. Blood samples were analyzed at two time points: 3 weeks after treatment start (second dose) and 6 weeks after treatment start. In the same patients, whole exome sequencing and RNA sequencing of pretreatment tumors were performed in addition to TCR sequencing. Durable clinical benefit was achieved by nine patients but not by the remaining 20. The study was an exploratory multi-omic analysis of somatic, immune and clinical correlates of response to PD-L1 blockade with atezolizumab in urothelial cancer. About 85% of the roughly 29 patients were identified as males with urothelial cancer of bladder origin, and a prior smoking history was reported by 18 of 29 patients. TCR sequencing covered pretreatment tumor samples and matched, serially collected peripheral blood taken before and after atezolizumab treatment. An ECOG performance status of 0 or 1 was recorded for the patients, and 0 to 3 prior chemotherapy regimens had been received by the patients. Progression-free survival longer than 6 months counted as durable clinical benefit, and TCR features were additionally tested against both progression-free and overall survival. Pretreatment blood TCR-seq was available for twenty-nine patients, at least one posttreatment blood collection was obtained for 24 patients, and tumor TCR-seq was available for 24 patients. Paper-wide results and their limitations: At 3 weeks after the start of treatment, tumor-associated TCR clones in peripheral blood had expanded more in patients with durable benefit (n ≈ 24, p = 0.022). Improved progression-free and overall survival was found to be associated with pretreatment peripheral blood TCR clonality below the median. Small sample size (n of about 29) and many exploratory analyses mean the results are intended to be hypothesis-generating.

Each PCR received spiked-in synthetic TCR analog templates so that absolute template abundance could be estimated from read counts. The immunoSEQ assay used bias-controlled V and J gene primers to amplify TCRbeta CDR3 regions from genomic DNA. Sequencing of rearranged TCRbeta segments was performed at approximately 20X coverage. The study's processing was this. Sequencing errors were corrected by clustering and CDR3s were annotated against IMGT to assign V, D and J genes. Downstream analyses used only productive TCRbeta rearrangements and left out out-of-frame or stop-codon sequences. To compute clonality, Shannon entropy was normalized by the log of the number of unique productive sequences and then subtracted from one. Fisher's exact test with Benjamini-Hochberg correction, at a threshold of adjusted p below 0.01, was used to find clones that differed between time points or between blood and tumor. TCRdb provides this immuneACCESS table in a form limited to in-frame rearrangements. Some clones are lacking; in checked studies, under half of them reflect an unresolved V gene, and why the rest are absent is not known. V, J and clone size derive from that table, while D and trimming were established from the DNA sequence. The sample table contains some 75,000 clones; only one count was recorded for 85% to 95% of them. The ten largest clones take up about 0.87% of the sample.

In the paper's terms, the time point label means: peripheral blood 6 weeks after treatment start. The cohort comprised about 30 patients with locally advanced or metastatic urothelial carcinoma treated at Memorial Sloan Kettering on a trial protocol. Peripheral blood mononuclear cells were collected pretreatment and during treatment, with between 1 and 8 total time points obtained per patient. The Qiagen DNeasy Blood extraction kit was used to purify genomic DNA from total PBMCs and tumor samples. PBMCs were collected pretreatment and during treatment and were isolated and stored as previously described.

The rearrangement combines TRBV29-1 with TRBJ2-7, and TRBD1 aligns with 7 junction nucleotides. The sequence derives from an elderly woman with urothelial cancer. The specimen was PBMCs, collected around atezolizumab (anti-PD-L1) treatment. The DNA is as follows: TGCAGCGTTGGAGGGGACAGAACCTACGAGCAGTACTTC. It encodes CSVGGDRTYEQYF.